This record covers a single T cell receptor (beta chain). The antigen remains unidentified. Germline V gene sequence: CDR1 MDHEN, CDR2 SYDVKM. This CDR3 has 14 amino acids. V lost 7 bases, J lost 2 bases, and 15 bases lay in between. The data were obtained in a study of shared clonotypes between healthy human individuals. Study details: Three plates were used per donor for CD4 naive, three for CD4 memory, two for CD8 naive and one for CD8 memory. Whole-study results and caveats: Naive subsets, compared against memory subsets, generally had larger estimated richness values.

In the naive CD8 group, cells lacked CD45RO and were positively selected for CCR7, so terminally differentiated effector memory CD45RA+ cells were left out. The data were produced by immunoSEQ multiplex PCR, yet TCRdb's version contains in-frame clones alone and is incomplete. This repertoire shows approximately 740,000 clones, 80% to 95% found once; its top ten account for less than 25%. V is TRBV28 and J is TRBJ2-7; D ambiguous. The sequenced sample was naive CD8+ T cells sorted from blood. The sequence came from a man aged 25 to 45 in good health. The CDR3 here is CASNPIGIAYEQYF. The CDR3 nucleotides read TGTGCCAGCAATCCGATCGGCATAGCCTACGAGCAGTACTTC.